This T cell receptor beta chain was found in a study of blood T cell repertoires in COVID-19. This clone appeared once. The V gene's germline CDR1 is SGHNT and CDR2 YYREEE (reference sequence). V shed 4 bases and J shed 3 bases, with 5 bases lying between them. The CDR3 sequence is 12 residues long. The method was immunoSEQ multiplex PCR; TCRdb's version includes in-frame clones alone and lacks a portion of them. The sample contains roughly 230,000 clones, more than 65% of which appear only once. This receptor was taken from a man between 45 and 60 years old who had recovered from COVID-19. The specimen was PBMCs or T cells enriched from blood (not recorded which). The chain is built from TRBV5-4 and TRBJ1-5; D unresolved. The CDR3, as DNA: TGTGCCAGCAGCCTGTTCAATCAGCCCCAGCATTTT. It encodes CASSLFNQPQHF.